The 21 T cell receptor beta chains given below trace back to one sample, sequenced in a study of beta chain features in type 1 diabetes. All of the isolated RNA was reverse transcribed, so expressed TCRB transcripts were sequenced. The method was immunoSEQ multiplex PCR; TCRdb's version includes in-frame clones alone and lacks a portion of them. Of just over 600,000 clones listed, roughly 15% are singletons. The sample taken for sequencing was naive CD4+ T cells from blood. The receptors were sampled from a man aged 18 to 30 in good health.

J is TRBJ2-3 and V is TRBV10-3, with 10 bases fitting TRBD2. Germline loops: CDR1 ENHRY, CDR2 SYGVKD. CDR3 size: 18 residues. Unmatched junction bases numbered 10, after V lost 4 bases and J lost 0 bases. CDR3 residues: CAISGIERGGPSTDTQYF. CDR3 sequence (DNA): TGTGCCATCAGTGGAATTGAGCGGGGGGGCCCGAGCACAGATACGCAGTATTTT.

The sample holds a few counts of this clone. This sample also contains other DNA sequences that code for the same CDR3. As DNA, the CDR3 is TGTGCCAGCAGTCCCCTAAATCAGCCCCAGCATTTT. Amino acids: CASSPLNQPQHF. The chain employs TRBV28 and TRBJ1-5; D unclear. CDR1 and CDR2 (germline): MDHEN, SYDVKM. The CDR3 totals 12 residues. Trimming took 5 bases from V and 4 from J, leaving 6 bases between them. The full variable domain, completed using reference TRBV28 and TRBJ1-5, is DVKVTQSSRYLVKRTGEKVFLECVQDMDHENMFWYRQDPGLGLRLIYFSYDVKMKEKGDIPEGYSVSREKKERFSLILESASTNQTSMYLCASSPLNQPQHFGDGTRLSIL.

This clone was seen a few times. This rearrangement joins TRBV21-1 to TRBJ1-1; the table names TRBD1, a call not compared with the DNA. TRBV21-1 is marked as a pseudogene. The CDR3 is made up of 12 amino acids. CDR3 region: CAGLTANTEAFF. The DNA of the CDR3 is TGTGCCGGGTTGACAGCGAACACTGAAGCTTTCTTT.

The gene calls are TRBV27 and TRBJ2-7, with D hard to call. The CDR3 spans 14 residues. V lost 9 bases to trimming and J lost 3 bases, with 18 bases between them. The germline CDR1 and CDR2 sequences are MNHEY and SMNVEV (reference sequence). The CDR3 nucleotides read TGTGCCAGTCCACACGGACCTGCGGACTACGAGCAGTACTTC. Its protein is CASPHGPADYEQYF.

V and J are TRBV7-9 and TRBJ2-5, with D hard to call. The CDR3 runs 15 residues. Germline V lookup: CDR1 SEHNR, CDR2 FQNEAQ (reference sequence). The V gene lost 5 bases and the J gene lost 3 bases, with 16 bases spanning the gap. CDR3 protein: CASSRLRMGKETQYF. The CDR3 DNA reads as TGTGCCAGCAGCCGCTTAAGAATGGGTAAAGAGACCCAGTACTTC.

The CDR3: CASSLGTLNQPQHF. The CDR3 DNA follows: TGTGCCAGCAGTTTAGGGACACTTAATCAGCCCCAGCATTTT. J is TRBJ1-5 and V is TRBV28; D is possibly TRBD1 (6 bases). Germline V gives CDR1 MDHEN, CDR2 SYDVKM. The CDR3 is 14 amino acids. The V end lost 2 bases, the J end lost 4 bases, and 9 bases lay between the germline ends.

There are a few counts of this clone. V and J are TRBV2 and TRBJ2-7, with D possibly matching TRBD1 (5 bases). Trimming cost V 4 bases and J 6 bases, with 10 bases left between them. Per the germline V gene, CDR1 is SNHLY and CDR2 is FYNNEI. The CDR3 length is 12 residues. Here the CDR3 reads CASSGRVGEQYF. The CDR3, as DNA: TGTGCCAGCAGTGGCAGGGTAGGCGAGCAGTACTTC. Based on the CDR3 plus reference TRBV2 and TRBJ2-7, the full variable domain is EPEVTQTPSHQVTQMGQEVILRCVPISNHLYFYWYRQILGQKVEFLVSFYNNEISEKSEIFDDQFSVERPDGSNFTLKIRSTKLEDSAMYFCASSGRVGEQYFGPGTRLTVT.

The V call is TRBV4-1, the J call TRBJ2-7, with D hard to call. This CDR3 region has 13 residues. The germline V gene has CDR1 MGHRA and CDR2 YSYEKL. V lost 1 base and J lost 6, with 10 bases in between. CDR3: CASSQVPITEQYF. DNA for the CDR3: TGCGCCAGCAGCCAAGTCCCGATAACCGAGCAGTACTTC.

The rearrangement links TRBV6-5 to TRBJ1-2; D is ambiguous. V shed 0 bases and J shed 2 bases, with 1 base lying between them. CDR1 and CDR2 (germline): MNHEY, SVGAGI. The CDR3 runs 12 residues. The CDR3 DNA reads as TGTGCCAGCAGTTACTCCAACTATGGCTACACCTTC. It yields the protein CASSYSNYGYTF.

This clone was seen ten or more times. The chain links TRBV7-9 to TRBJ2-1; 12 nucleotides align to TRBD2. The CDR3 length is 14 residues. Trimming removed 8 bases from V and 6 bases from J; junction bases left unmatched: 5. Germline-derived CDR1 and CDR2 are SEHNR and FQNEAQ (reference sequence). The CDR3 here is CASVTSGRINEQFF. CDR3 nucleotides: TGTGCCAGCGTCACTAGCGGGAGGATCAATGAGCAGTTCTTC.

J is TRBJ1-6 and V is TRBV5-1; TRBD1 might be the D (6 bases). Between the trimmed V and J ends, which lost 2 bases and 8 bases, there was a span of 11 bases. The CDR3 has 14 residues. Germline V gene lookup returns CDR1 SGHRS and CDR2 YFSETQ. CDR3 in amino acids: CASSLQGGDSPLHF. CDR3 coding DNA: TGCGCCAGCAGCTTACAGGGAGGGGATTCACCCCTCCACTTT.

The chain is built from TRBV29-1 and TRBJ2-5; 14 nucleotides agree with TRBD2. Germline assignment: CDR1 SQVTM and CDR2 ANQGSEA. The CDR3 contains 13 residues. V lost 3 bases to trimming and J lost 13 bases; unmatched junction nucleotides: 7. CDR3 in amino acids: CSVETSGRAVRYF. In nucleotides, the CDR3 is TGCAGCGTTGAGACTAGCGGGAGGGCCGTTCGGTACTTC.

This clone was seen a few times. V usage is TRBV20-1 and J usage is TRBJ1-1, with D hard to call. From germline, CDR1 is DFQATT and CDR2 SNEGSKA (reference sequence). This CDR3 spans 11 amino acids. The germline V and J ends were trimmed by 4 bases and 9 bases, with 12 bases remaining between them. The CDR3 loop reads CSAKPDSQAFF. CDR3 bases: TGCAGTGCTAAACCTGATTCGCAAGCTTTCTTT.

V is TRBV30 and J is TRBJ2-1, with a weak D call TRBD2 (6 bases). The CDR3 has 12 residues. With 0 bases removed from V and 12 bases from J, the gap between germline ends came to 12 bases. The germline CDR1 and CDR2 sequences are GTSNPN and SVGIG (reference sequence). Written as DNA, the CDR3 is TGTGCCTGGAGTGTGCGCGGGACTGGGCAGTTCTTC. It yields the protein CAWSVRGTGQFF.

This sequence joins TRBV7-2 and TRBJ1-2; TRBD1 agrees at 9 bases. Trimming at V came to 7 bases and at J to 4 bases, leaving 19 bases not matched to a gene. This CDR3 contains 18 residues. CDR1 is SGHTA and CDR2 is FQGNSA in the germline V gene. DNA for the CDR3: TGTGCCAGCATCGTGGCGGGACAGGGTATACGATGGGGCTATGGCTACACCTTC. It codes for CASIVAGQGIRWGYGYTF. The full variable domain, in which reference TRBV7-2 and TRBJ1-2 provide the parts outside the CDR3, is GAGVSQSPSNKVTEKGKDVELRCDPISGHTALYWYRQSLGQGLEFLIYFQGNSAPDKSGLPSDRFSAERTGGSVSTLTIQRTQQEDSAVYLCASIVAGQGIRWGYGYTFGSGTRLTVV.

This chain links TRBV5-1 with TRBJ2-2, with 9 bases that match TRBD1. V shed 3 bases, J shed 5 bases, and the junction held 5 bases outside the gene matches. The V gene's germline CDR1 is SGHRS and CDR2 YFSETQ. This CDR3 has 15 amino acids. Here the CDR3 reads CASSWGQGGTGELFF. DNA of the CDR3: TGCGCCAGCAGCTGGGGACAGGGCGGGACCGGGGAGCTGTTTTTT.

The genes are TRBV7-2 and TRBJ2-7; the match to TRBD2 covers 10 bases. CDR1 SGHTA and CDR2 FQGNSA come from the germline V gene. The V and J ends lost 4 bases and 6 bases, in that order; junction bases with no gene match: 12. The CDR3 length is 16 residues. CDR3 in amino acids: CASSSQLAGLAREQYF. CDR3 sequence (DNA): TGTGCCAGCAGCTCGCAACTAGCGGGGCTCGCGCGCGAGCAGTACTTC.

V usage is TRBV14 and J usage is TRBJ2-5; TRBD1 is a possible D gene (8 bases). The J call may not be correct, given that the DNA end is closer to TRBJ2-7. There are 15 residues in the CDR3. The V gene's germline CDR1 is SGHDN and CDR2 FVKESK. The CDR3 nucleotides are TGTGCCAGCAGCCAAGATTGGACAGGGAGGGGCGAGCAGTACTTC. This encodes CASSQDWTGRGEQYF.

This clone was observed a handful of times. The chain couples TRBV28 to TRBJ1-1, with 7 bases lining up with TRBD1. This CDR3 comprises 14 residues. The germline CDR1 and CDR2 sequences are MDHEN and SYDVKM. Unmatched junction bases numbered 4, after V lost 5 bases and J lost 1 base. CDR3 bases: TGTGCCAGCAGTCTCAGGGGGACGAACACTGAAGCTTTCTTT. Its protein product is CASSLRGTNTEAFF.

V gene TRBV27 combines with J gene TRBJ2-2; the match to TRBD2 covers 8 bases. Germline V CDR1 and CDR2: MNHEY, SMNVEV (reference sequence). Trimming at V came to 3 bases and at J to 7 bases, leaving 16 bases not matched to a gene. CDR3 length: 18 residues. The CDR3 DNA reads TGTGCCAGCAGTTTCCCCCCGGGGGGGAGGAAGGCGTTCGGGGAGCTGTTTTTT. Residues: CASSFPPGGRKAFGELFF.

In its sample, this clone was seen many times. This chain joins TRBV7-6 and TRBJ2-1; D may be TRBD2 (5 bases). V was clipped by 2 bases and J by 0 bases, with 11 bases between them. Germline V gene data show CDR1 as SGHVS and CDR2 as FNYEAQ. This CDR3 comprises 16 residues. CDR3 nucleotide sequence: TGTGCCAGCAGCTTAAAGCGGCACAGCTCCTACAATGAGCAGTTCTTC. Its protein product is CASSLKRHSSYNEQFF.